This entry describes one T cell receptor (beta chain). Its antigen is unknown. An expansion of CD8+CD57+ cells by flow cytometry had been shown in patients chosen for sequencing. There were no patients without severe acquired aplastic anemia. This record comes from a study of CD8+CD57+ T cells in acquired aplastic anemia. Study information: The sorted CD4+ and CD8+ cells yielded an average around 3.2 ug of DNA.

The use of genomic DNA as template underpinned the TCR beta VDJ and CDR3 profiling. TCRdb fed the reads into MiXCR, producing one record per CDR3 protein. This table has 90,000 to 150,000 distinct CDR3 sequences, 58% appearing once. Study-level points and caveats: Patients and healthy controls showed no significant CD8+ Simpson's diversity difference. Common to patients and controls were twenty-nine CD8+ CDR3 sequences.

Between the trimmed V and J ends, which lost 3 bases and 5 bases, there was a span of 9 bases. The CDR3 is 13 residues long. The germline CDR1 and CDR2 sequences are KGHDR and SFDVKD. This TCR derives from a human donor with aplastic anemia. The sample taken for sequencing was sorted CD4+, CD8+, or CD8+CD57+ T cells (not recorded which) from PBMCs. The chain has TRBV24-1 and TRBJ2-5; tentative D call: TRBD1 (7 bases). CDR3 sequence reads: CATSDPGGETQYF. The CDR3 nucleotides are TGTGCCACCAGTGATCCAGGGGGGGAGACCCAGTACTTC.